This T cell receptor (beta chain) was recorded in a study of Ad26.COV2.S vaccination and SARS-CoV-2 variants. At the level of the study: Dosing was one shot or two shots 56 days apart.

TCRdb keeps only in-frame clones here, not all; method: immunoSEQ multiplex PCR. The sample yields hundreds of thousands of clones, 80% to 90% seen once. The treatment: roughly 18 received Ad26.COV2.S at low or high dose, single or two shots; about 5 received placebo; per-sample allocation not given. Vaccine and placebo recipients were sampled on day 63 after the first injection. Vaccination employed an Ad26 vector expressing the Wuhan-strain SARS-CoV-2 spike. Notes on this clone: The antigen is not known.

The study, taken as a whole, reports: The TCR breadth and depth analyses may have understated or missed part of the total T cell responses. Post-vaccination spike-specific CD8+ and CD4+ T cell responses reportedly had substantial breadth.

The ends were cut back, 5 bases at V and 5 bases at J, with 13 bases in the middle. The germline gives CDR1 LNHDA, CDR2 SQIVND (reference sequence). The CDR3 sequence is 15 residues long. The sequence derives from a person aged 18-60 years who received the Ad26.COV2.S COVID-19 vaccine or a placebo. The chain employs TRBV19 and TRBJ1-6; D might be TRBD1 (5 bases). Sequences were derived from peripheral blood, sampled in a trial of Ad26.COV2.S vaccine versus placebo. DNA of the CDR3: TGTGCCAGTAGTGGCCGGGACCGAGATAATTCACCCCTCCACTTT. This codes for CASSGRDRDNSPLHF. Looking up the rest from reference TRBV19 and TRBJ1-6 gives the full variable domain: DGGITQSPKYLFRKEGQNVTLSCEQNLNHDAMYWYRQDPGQGLRLIYYSQIVNDFQKGDIAEGYSVSREKKESFPLTVTSAQKNPTAFYLCASSGRDRDNSPLHFGNGTRLTVT.